These 12 T cell receptor beta chains were all obtained from the same sample, sequenced in a study of shared clonotypes between healthy human individuals. TCRdb keeps only in-frame clones here, not all; method: immunoSEQ multiplex PCR. The sample carries some 490,000 clones, more than 65% recorded once. Sequenced material: PBMCs. These receptors were collected from a woman aged 40 to 50 in good health. Some clones in this sample may be carry-over from other donors' samples.

This chain connects TRBV7-9 to TRBJ1-4; D is ambiguous. This CDR3 is built from 17 residues. Trimming removed 0 bases from V and 4 bases from J, with 15 bases in between. Germline V gives CDR1 SEHNR, CDR2 FQNEAQ (reference sequence). This chain's CDR3 is CASSLARVIQSNEKLFF. CDR3 nucleotide sequence: TGTGCCAGCAGCTTAGCGCGGGTGATCCAGAGTAATGAAAAACTGTTTTTT. The full variable domain, completed using reference TRBV7-9 and TRBJ1-4, is DTGVSQNPRHKITKRGQNVTFRCDPISEHNRLYWYRQTLGQGPEFLTYFQNEAQLEKSRLLSDRFSAERPKGSFSTLEIQRTEQGDSAMYLCASSLARVIQSNEKLFFGSGTQLSVL.

In its sample, this clone was seen a few times. This rearrangement joins TRBV2 to TRBJ1-2, with D tentatively TRBD1 (5 bases). The CDR3 is made up of 16 amino acids. V was trimmed by 2 bases and J by 5 bases, leaving 18 bases between them. In germline, CDR1 is SNHLY, CDR2 FYNNEI. The CDR3 is CASSENGRGGTYGYTF. DNA of the CDR3: TGTGCCAGCAGTGAAAATGGTCGGGGAGGGACTTATGGCTACACCTTC. The variable domain in full, with the rest retrieved from reference TRBV2 and TRBJ1-2, is EPEVTQTPSHQVTQMGQEVILRCVPISNHLYFYWYRQILGQKVEFLVSFYNNEISEKSEIFDDQFSVERPDGSNFTLKIRSTKLEDSAMYFCASSENGRGGTYGYTFGSGTRLTVV.

This chain joins TRBV5-1 and TRBJ1-1; the D gene is possibly TRBD1 (5 bases). Germline lookup yields CDR1 SGHRS and CDR2 YFSETQ. Deletions cut 2 bases from V and 7 bases from J, with 18 bases between. CDR3 size: 15 residues. The CDR3 region has the DNA TGCGCCAGCAGCTTAACACCGGGGCTCGGTATTGAAGCTTTCTTT. Protein: CASSLTPGLGIEAFF.

The chain links TRBV5-1 to TRBJ2-7; 7 nucleotides align to TRBD2. The germline gives CDR1 SGHRS, CDR2 YFSETQ. V lost 7 bases and J lost 0; bases outside the gene matches: 7. The CDR3 length is 14 residues. CDR3 in DNA: TGCGCCAGCCGGGTAGCGGGTAGCTCCTACGAGCAGTACTTC. It yields the protein CASRVAGSSYEQYF.

The gene calls are TRBV5-1 and TRBJ2-7, with a possible D match to TRBD1 (6 bases). The CDR3 length is 13 residues. The germline gives CDR1 SGHRS, CDR2 YFSETQ. V lost 2 bases, J lost 5 bases, and 11 bases lay in between. The CDR3 nucleotides are TGCGCCAGCAGCTTAACAGGGTCCCACGAGCAGTACTTC. As protein: CASSLTGSHEQYF.

This clone occurred a few times. With only one base between it and a far larger clone, this is likely a read error. The missing conserved phenylalanine or tryptophan at the end of this CDR3 makes a read error likely. Here the CDR3 reads CASSYPDRNTEAFL. CDR3 nucleotides: TGTGCCAGCAGCTACCCGGACAGGAACACTGAAGCTTTCCTT. The V and J genes are TRBV5-6 and TRBJ1-1; perhaps TRBD1 as D (6 bases). In germline, CDR1 is SGHDT, CDR2 YYEEEE. V shed 3 bases and J shed 1 base, with 10 bases lying between them. This CDR3 contains 14 residues.

The rearrangement joins TRBV7-9 to TRBJ1-1, with D uncertain. This CDR3 spans 13 amino acids. The V gene lost 3 bases and the J gene lost 5 bases, with 10 bases spanning the gap. Germline CDR1 reads SEHNR; CDR2 reads FQNEAQ (reference sequence). The CDR3 loop is CASSFIGITEAFF. The CDR3 DNA sequence: TGTGCCAGCAGCTTTATAGGGATAACTGAAGCTTTCTTT.

The chain joins TRBV30 to TRBJ1-5; D call uncertain. V dropped 5 bases and J dropped 3 bases, with 8 bases sitting between them. CDR1 is GTSNPN, CDR2 SVGIG, per germline (reference sequence). The CDR3 runs to 12 residues. The CDR3 nucleotides read TGTGCCTGGGGACGGATCAATCAGCCCCAGCATTTT. Amino acids: CAWGRINQPQHF.

The chain uses TRBV29-1 and TRBJ2-3; 11 bases map to TRBD2. V shed 8 bases, J shed 6 bases, and the junction held 34 bases outside the gene matches. Germline CDR1 and CDR2: SQVTM and ANQGSEA. This CDR3 contains 22 residues. CDR3 amino acids: CSIFGASGRRSSDRLGHDTQYF. The CDR3 DNA reads as TGCAGCATTTTCGGAGCTAGCGGGAGGAGATCCTCGGACAGGTTGGGGCATGATACGCAGTATTTT.

This clone has only one observation. The chain carries TRBV5-6 and TRBJ2-1; TRBD2 matches 13 bases. J lost 8 bases, V lost 2 bases, and 4 bases had no gene match. This CDR3 comprises 15 residues. Germline V gene sequence: CDR1 SGHDT, CDR2 YYEEEE. DNA of the CDR3: TGTGCCAGCAGCTTCGGACTAGCGGGAGTCGATGAGCAGTTCTTC. Protein sequence: CASSFGLAGVDEQFF.

About this clone itself: The same CDR3 can be traced to other DNA sequences in this sample. The chain joins TRBV28 to TRBJ1-5; TRBD1 might be the D (6 bases). Trimming cost V 6 bases and J 2 bases, with 14 bases left between them. The CDR3 is 15 amino acids. The V gene's germline CDR1 is MDHEN and CDR2 SYDVKM. The CDR3 DNA sequence: TGTGCCAGCAGCCCGGGTGGGGGCGGCAATCAGCCCCAGCATTTT. Translated, it gives CASSPGGGGNQPQHF.

The V gene is TRBV5-4, the J gene TRBJ1-1; TRBD1 might be the D (6 bases). Germline V gene sequence: CDR1 SGHNT, CDR2 YYREEE (reference sequence). V was trimmed by 1 base and J by 4 bases, leaving 17 bases between them. The CDR3 totals 16 residues. CDR3 sequence: CASSLPLLGARTEAFF. The CDR3 nucleotides are TGTGCCAGCAGCTTGCCGCTGCTGGGGGCTCGCACTGAAGCTTTCTTT.